This T cell receptor beta chain was observed in a study of shared clonotypes between healthy human individuals. This CDR3 has 14 residues. Germline CDR1 is SGDLS and CDR2 is YYNGEE. V shed 0 bases, J shed 7 bases, and the junction held 4 bases outside the gene matches. An even split of each subset's genomic DNA across several immunoSEQ plates was performed. DNA from unsorted PBMC was sequenced on ten immunoSEQ deep assay plates. Repertoires were generated with immunoSEQ multiplex PCR, while TCRdb's copy carries only in-frame clones and drops some. This sample carries over 95,000 clones, around half of them seen once, and the ten largest clones take more than 12%. As regards this clone: The target antigen is unknown.

Study-wide points: Exclusively blood specimens were collected; tissue repertoires likely differ.

The chain uses TRBV9 and TRBJ1-2, with 9 nucleotides matching TRBD1. Specimen: PBMCs. The sequence derives from a woman aged 40 to 50 in good health. Some clones in this sample may be carry-over from other donors' samples. In DNA, the CDR3 is TGTGCCAGCAGCGTAGCTCAGACAGGGGGTGGCTACACCTTC. It is translated as CASSVAQTGGGYTF.